This TCR beta chain appears in the sequencing data of a study of T cell changes during pregnancy in multiple sclerosis. There are 16 residues in the CDR3. V was trimmed by 5 bases and J by 6 bases, leaving 23 bases between them. Germline loops: CDR1 SGHTA, CDR2 FQGNSA. Assay: immunoSEQ multiplex PCR; the TCRdb copy retains only in-frame clones and omits some. Of approximately 65,000 clones in the sample, roughly 96% were seen once. The J gene is TRBJ2-7, the V gene TRBV7-2, with D possibly TRBD2 on 6 matching bases. Source: CD8+ T cells from peripheral blood mononuclear cells, taken after pregnancy. The sequence derives from a female donor with multiple sclerosis, enrolled in a pregnancy study. The CDR3 nucleotides read TGTGCCAGCAGCCCTCCTTTCGGGGGACCGGTGGGCGAGCAGTACTTC. Protein product: CASSPPFGGPVGEQYF. The variable domain in full, with the rest retrieved from reference TRBV7-2 and TRBJ2-7, is GAGVSQSPSNKVTEKGKDVELRCDPISGHTALYWYRQSLGQGLEFLIYFQGNSAPDKSGLPSDRFSAERTGGSVSTLTIQRTQQEDSAVYLCASSPPFGGPVGEQYFGPGTRLTVT.